The rows below give T cell receptor beta chains drawn from one sample of a study of beta chain features in type 1 diabetes. Sequencing was performed with immunoSEQ multiplex PCR; in TCRdb, only in-frame clones are kept and a portion is missing. Counted here are 250,000 or so clones, about 25% occurring once; the ten biggest clones make up approximately 4%. Sequenced material: central memory CD4+ T cells from blood. These receptors all stem from a man under 40 in good health. The CDR3 runs from the conserved cysteine through the conserved F or W. Each record gives: V gene, D gene, J gene, CDR3 protein. The D gene is left open where the match is weak.

TRBV7-2	-	TRBJ2-7	CASSLASVQYF
TRBV7-9	TRBD1	TRBJ1-1	CASSRSGTGNTEAFF
TRBV21-1	-	TRBJ2-1	CASSDNEQFF
TRBV15	TRBD2	TRBJ2-1	CATSAGTSGNNEQFF
TRBV29-1	-	TRBJ1-5	CSVQIGQPGGPQHF
TRBV28	-	TRBJ1-5	CASSWQLTRDQPQHF
TRBV27	-	TRBJ1-6	CASSLEKQGLSPLHF
TRBV5-1	TRBD2	TRBJ2-1	CASNDRTSGGVDEQFF
TRBV4-1	TRBD1	TRBJ1-6	CASSNRDRVDNSPLHF
TRBV2	-	TRBJ1-6	CASSTNTGNSPLHF
TRBV5-4	-	TRBJ2-2	CASRPGGDKTGELFF
TRBV28	-	TRBJ2-7	CASGTGPSYEQYF
TRBV30	TRBD1	TRBJ1-5	CAWGDRVRPQHF
TRBV6-1	-	TRBJ2-1	CASRAPYNEQFF
TRBV5-1	-	TRBJ2-7	CASSSTILEQYF
TRBV30	TRBD1	TRBJ1-5	CAWDTGGASQPQHF
TRBV5-4	TRBD2	TRBJ2-7	CASSLERGLYEQYF
TRBV29-1	-	TRBJ2-1	CSVGDWVVDNEQFF
TRBV4-3	TRBD2	TRBJ2-7	CASSQSPQRESSYEQYF
TRBV30	-	TRBJ2-1	CAWSVGERGFF
TRBV30	-	TRBJ2-3	CAWTQQGPDTQYF
TRBV18	TRBD1	TRBJ2-3	CASLGQGTDTQYF
TRBV5-1	-	TRBJ2-4	CASSLESGWSGNIQYF
TRBV7-2	TRBD2	TRBJ2-1	CASSRRLAQTYNEQFF
TRBV29-1	-	TRBJ2-5	CSVEGTEYQETQYF
TRBV28	-	TRBJ2-7	CASSLLRTAYEQYF
TRBV7-9	-	TRBJ2-3	CASSLVGDTQYF
TRBV6-1	-	TRBJ2-3	CASRLTGHSTDTQYF
TRBV5-1	-	TRBJ2-1	CASRGPGNEQFF
TRBV6-5	TRBD1	TRBJ2-5	CASSLQGRETQYF
TRBV5-6	TRBD1	TRBJ2-7	CASSHDRGRAYEQYF
TRBV13	-	TRBJ2-2	CASSLPVRALNTGELFF
TRBV5-4	TRBD2	TRBJ2-2	CASSSPGGPNTGELFF
TRBV28	TRBD2	TRBJ2-5	CASSIGLAGGRETQYF
TRBV6-5	-	TRBJ2-7	CASSYLRGGRGEQYF
TRBV29-1	-	TRBJ2-3	CSVDMAGRTDTQYF
TRBV5-1	-	TRBJ1-1	CASSLTWDTEAFF
TRBV7-6	TRBD1	TRBJ2-1	CASSYEGQGAGQFF
TRBV4-1	-	TRBJ2-1	CASSQDPYGGLGQFF
TRBV30	-	TRBJ1-1	CAWTGDLMNTEAFF
TRBV29-1	-	TRBJ1-2	CSVDYGYTF
TRBV7-2	-	TRBJ2-2	CASSQRTGYGELFF
TRBV21-1	-	TRBJ1-1	CASSKVCQGENTEAFF
TRBV5-4	-	TRBJ2-3	CASSFSRERSTDTQYF
TRBV7-2	TRBD1	TRBJ1-1	CASSFSGRGHTEAFF
TRBV7-2	TRBD2	TRBJ2-1	CASNPSGGNEQFF
TRBV5-1	-	TRBJ1-1	CASSPRVGENTEAFF
TRBV7-2	TRBD1	TRBJ2-5	CASSRDRGQETQYF
TRBV19	-	TRBJ2-1	CASSVDGSYNEQFF
TRBV15	-	TRBJ2-2	CATSRASLSGNTGELFF